This entry describes one TCR beta chain. Its antigen is currently unknown. Combining a sample-barcoded 5' primer with a J-beta primer mix, a second PCR ran for about 6 to 12 cycles. TCRdb recomputed calls from the 5' RACE reads with MiXCR, one row per CDR3 protein. Counted here are about 570,000 distinct CDR3 sequences, 25% to 30% occurring once; the ten biggest clones make up about 18%. Healthy Caucasian individuals from Russia aged about 6 to 90 served as donors. The data were obtained in a study of blood T cells in healthy people across ages. About the study: Template-switching capture recovered about one barcoded beta molecule per two T cells. Regarding the study as a whole: Both higher diversity and more naive CD4+ cells marked long-lived donors when set against aged donors.

This CDR3 contains 14 residues. CDR1 and CDR2 (germline): DFQATT, SNEGSKA (reference sequence). Sequenced sample: blood. The clonotype originates from a woman in her 70s in good health. The gene calls are TRBV20-1 and TRBJ2-1; the D gene is possibly TRBD2 (5 bases). Gene TRBJ2-7 matches the end of the DNA better, so the J call may be wrong. In nucleotides, the CDR3 is TGCAGTACTGTTCGGACTCTCGCCCTAGGCGAGCAGTACTTC. It is translated as CSTVRTLALGEQYF.